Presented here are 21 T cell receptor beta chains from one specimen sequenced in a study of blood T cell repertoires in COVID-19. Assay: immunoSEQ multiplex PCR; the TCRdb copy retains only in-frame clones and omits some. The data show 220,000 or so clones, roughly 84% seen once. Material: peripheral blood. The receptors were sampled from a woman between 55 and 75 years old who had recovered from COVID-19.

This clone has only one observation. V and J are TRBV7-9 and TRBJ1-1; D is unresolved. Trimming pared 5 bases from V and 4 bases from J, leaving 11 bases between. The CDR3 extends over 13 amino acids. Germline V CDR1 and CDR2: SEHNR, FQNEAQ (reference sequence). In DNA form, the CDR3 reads TGTGCCAGCAGCCCACAACCAGTCACTGAAGCTTTCTTT. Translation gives CASSPQPVTEAFF.

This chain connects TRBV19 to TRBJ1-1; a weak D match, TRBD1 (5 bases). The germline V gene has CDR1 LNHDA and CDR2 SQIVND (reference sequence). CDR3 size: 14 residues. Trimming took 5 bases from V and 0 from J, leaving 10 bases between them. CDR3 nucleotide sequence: TGTGCCAGTAGTCGGGGACTAATGAACACTGAAGCTTTCTTT. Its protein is CASSRGLMNTEAFF.

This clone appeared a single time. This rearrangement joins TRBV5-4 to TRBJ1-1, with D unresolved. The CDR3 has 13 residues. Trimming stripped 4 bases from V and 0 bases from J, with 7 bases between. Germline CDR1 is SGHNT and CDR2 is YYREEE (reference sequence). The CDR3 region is CASSLRLNTEAFF. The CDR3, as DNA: TGTGCCAGCAGCCTGCGGCTGAACACTGAAGCTTTCTTT.

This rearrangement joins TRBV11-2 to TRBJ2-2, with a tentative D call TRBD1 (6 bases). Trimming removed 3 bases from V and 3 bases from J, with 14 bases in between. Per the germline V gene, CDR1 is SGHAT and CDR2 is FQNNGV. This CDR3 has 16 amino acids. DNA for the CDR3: TGTGCCAGCAGCTTTACCACGGACAGTTACACCGGGGAGCTGTTTTTT. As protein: CASSFTTDSYTGELFF. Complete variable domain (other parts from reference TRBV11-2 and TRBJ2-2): EAGVAQSPRYKIIEKRQSVAFWCNPISGHATLYWYQQILGQGPKLLIQFQNNGVVDDSQLPKDRFSAERLKGVDSTLKIQPAKLEDSAVYLCASSFTTDSYTGELFFGEGSRLTVL.

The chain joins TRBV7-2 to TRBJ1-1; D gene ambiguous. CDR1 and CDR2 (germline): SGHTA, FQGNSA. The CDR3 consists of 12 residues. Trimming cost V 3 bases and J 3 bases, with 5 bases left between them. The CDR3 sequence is CASSFRYTEAFF. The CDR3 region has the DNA TGTGCCAGCAGCTTCAGATACACTGAAGCTTTCTTT.

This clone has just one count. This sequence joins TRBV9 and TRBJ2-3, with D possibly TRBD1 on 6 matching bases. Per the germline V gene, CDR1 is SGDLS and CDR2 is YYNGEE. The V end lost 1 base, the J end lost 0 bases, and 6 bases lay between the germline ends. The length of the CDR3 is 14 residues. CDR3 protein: CASSVQGSTDTQYF. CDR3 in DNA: TGTGCCAGCAGCGTACAGGGGAGCACAGATACGCAGTATTTT.

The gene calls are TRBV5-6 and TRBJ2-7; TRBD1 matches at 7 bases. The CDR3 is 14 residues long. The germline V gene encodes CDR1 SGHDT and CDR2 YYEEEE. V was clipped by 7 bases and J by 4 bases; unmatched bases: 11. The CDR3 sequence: CASARTGEQYEQYF. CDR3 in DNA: TGTGCCAGCGCTAGAACAGGGGAGCAGTACGAGCAGTACTTC.

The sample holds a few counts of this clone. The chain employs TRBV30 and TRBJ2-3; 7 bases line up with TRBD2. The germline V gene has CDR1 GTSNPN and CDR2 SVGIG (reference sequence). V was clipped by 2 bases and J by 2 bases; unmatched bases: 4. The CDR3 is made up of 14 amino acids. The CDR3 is CAWSWERDTDTQYF. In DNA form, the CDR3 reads TGTGCCTGGAGTTGGGAGCGGGACACAGATACGCAGTATTTT.

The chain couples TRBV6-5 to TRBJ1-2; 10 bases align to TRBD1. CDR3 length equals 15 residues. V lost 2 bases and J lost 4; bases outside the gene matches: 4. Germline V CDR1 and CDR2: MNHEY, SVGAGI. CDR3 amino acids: CASSYRRTGGYGYTF. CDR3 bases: TGTGCCAGCAGTTACCGGAGGACAGGGGGCTATGGCTACACCTTC.

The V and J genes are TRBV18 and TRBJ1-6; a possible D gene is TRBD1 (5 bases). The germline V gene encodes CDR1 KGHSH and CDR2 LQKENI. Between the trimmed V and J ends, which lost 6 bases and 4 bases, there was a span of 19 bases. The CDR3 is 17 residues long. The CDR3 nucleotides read TGTGCCAGCTCTCCCCTAGGGGCAGGACAATATAATTCACCCCTCCACTTT. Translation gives CASSPLGAGQYNSPLHF. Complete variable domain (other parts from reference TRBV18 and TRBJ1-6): NAGVMQNPRHLVRRRGQEARLRCSPMKGHSHVYWYRQLPEEGLKFMVYLQKENIIDESGMPKERFSAEFPKEGPSILRIQQVVRGDSAAYFCASSPLGAGQYNSPLHFGNGTRLTVT.

This CDR3 is CASTPGTSVSDEQFF. In DNA, the CDR3 is TGTGCCAGCACCCCGGGGACTAGCGTTTCCGATGAGCAGTTCTTC. The J gene is TRBJ2-1, the V gene TRBV6-5; TRBD2 agrees at 10 bases. Germline V gene data show CDR1 as MNHEY and CDR2 as SVGAGI. The trim removed 7 bases at V and 8 bases at J, leaving 11 bases unmatched. The CDR3 has 15 residues.

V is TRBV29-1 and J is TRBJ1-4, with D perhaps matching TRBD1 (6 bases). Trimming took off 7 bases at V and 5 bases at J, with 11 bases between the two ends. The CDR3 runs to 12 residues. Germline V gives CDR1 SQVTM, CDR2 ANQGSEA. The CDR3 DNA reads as TGCAGCGCGGACAGCCCCAATGAAAAACTGTTTTTT. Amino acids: CSADSPNEKLFF.

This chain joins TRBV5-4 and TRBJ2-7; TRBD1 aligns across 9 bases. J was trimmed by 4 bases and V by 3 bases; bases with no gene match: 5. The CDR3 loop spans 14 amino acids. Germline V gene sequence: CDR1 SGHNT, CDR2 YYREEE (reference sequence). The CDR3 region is CASSSGTGPYEQYF. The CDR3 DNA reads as TGTGCCAGCAGCTCTGGGACAGGGCCTTACGAGCAGTACTTC.

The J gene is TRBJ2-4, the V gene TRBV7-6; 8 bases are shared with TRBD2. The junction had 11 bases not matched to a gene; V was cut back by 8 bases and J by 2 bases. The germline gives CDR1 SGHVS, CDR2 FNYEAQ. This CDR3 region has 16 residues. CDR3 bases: TGTGCCAGCTCCAGCGGGGCGGGGGGCCCCAAAAACATTCAGTACTTC. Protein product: CASSSGAGGPKNIQYF.

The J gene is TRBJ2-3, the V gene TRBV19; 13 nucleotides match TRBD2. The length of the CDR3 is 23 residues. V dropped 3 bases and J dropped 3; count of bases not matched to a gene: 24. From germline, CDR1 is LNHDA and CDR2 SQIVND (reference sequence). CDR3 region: CASSIDGDTENTGTSGTTDTQYF. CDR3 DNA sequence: TGTGCCAGTAGTATTGACGGGGACACAGAAAACACGGGGACTAGCGGGACGACAGATACGCAGTATTTT.

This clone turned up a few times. CDR3 in DNA: TGTGCCATCAGTGATCCCGCGGGCCTTAAAGAGACCCAGTACTTC. It yields the protein CAISDPAGLKETQYF. V and J are TRBV10-3 and TRBJ2-5; possibly TRBD2 for D (5 bases). Germline-derived CDR1 and CDR2 are ENHRY and SYGVKD. V shed 3 bases and J shed 3 bases, with 14 bases lying between them. The CDR3 contains 15 residues.

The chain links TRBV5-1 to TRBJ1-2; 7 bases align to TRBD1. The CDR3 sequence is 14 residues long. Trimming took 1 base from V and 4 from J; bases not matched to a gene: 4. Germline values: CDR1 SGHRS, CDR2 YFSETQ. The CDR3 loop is CASSLTRDSYGYTF. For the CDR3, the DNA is TGCGCCAGCAGCTTGACTAGGGACAGCTATGGCTACACCTTC.

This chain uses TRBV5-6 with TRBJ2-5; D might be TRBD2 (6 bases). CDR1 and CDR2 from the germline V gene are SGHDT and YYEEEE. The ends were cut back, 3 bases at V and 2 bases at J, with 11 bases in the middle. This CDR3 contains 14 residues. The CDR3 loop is CASSWRRGQETQYF. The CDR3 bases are TGTGCCAGCAGCTGGCGACGGGGGCAAGAGACCCAGTACTTC.

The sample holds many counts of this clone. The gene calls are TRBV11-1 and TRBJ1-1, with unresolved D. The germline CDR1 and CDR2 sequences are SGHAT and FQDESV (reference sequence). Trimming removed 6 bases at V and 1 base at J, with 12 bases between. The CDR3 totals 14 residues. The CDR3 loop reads CASRSRRRNTEAFF. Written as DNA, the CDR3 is TGTGCCAGCAGAAGCAGACGGAGGAACACTGAAGCTTTCTTT. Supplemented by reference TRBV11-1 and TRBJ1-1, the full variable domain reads EAEVAQSPRYKITEKSQAVAFWCDPISGHATLYWYRQILGQGPELLVQFQDESVVDDSQLPKDRFSAERLKGVDSTLKIQPAELGDSAMYLCASRSRRRNTEAFFGQGTRLTVV.

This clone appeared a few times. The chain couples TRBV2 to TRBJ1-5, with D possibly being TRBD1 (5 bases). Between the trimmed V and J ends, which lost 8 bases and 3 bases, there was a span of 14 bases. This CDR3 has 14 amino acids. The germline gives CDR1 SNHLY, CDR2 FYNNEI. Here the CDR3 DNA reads TGTGCCAGCGGACAAGGGTTACCCAATCAGCCCCAGCATTTT. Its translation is CASGQGLPNQPQHF.

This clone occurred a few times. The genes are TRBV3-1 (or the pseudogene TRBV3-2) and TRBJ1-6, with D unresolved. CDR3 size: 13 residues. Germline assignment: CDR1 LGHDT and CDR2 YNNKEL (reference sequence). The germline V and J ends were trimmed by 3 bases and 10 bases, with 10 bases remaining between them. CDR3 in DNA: TGTGCCAGCAGCCAGTCGGGAGGGTCACCCCTCCACTTT. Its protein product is CASSQSGGSPLHF.